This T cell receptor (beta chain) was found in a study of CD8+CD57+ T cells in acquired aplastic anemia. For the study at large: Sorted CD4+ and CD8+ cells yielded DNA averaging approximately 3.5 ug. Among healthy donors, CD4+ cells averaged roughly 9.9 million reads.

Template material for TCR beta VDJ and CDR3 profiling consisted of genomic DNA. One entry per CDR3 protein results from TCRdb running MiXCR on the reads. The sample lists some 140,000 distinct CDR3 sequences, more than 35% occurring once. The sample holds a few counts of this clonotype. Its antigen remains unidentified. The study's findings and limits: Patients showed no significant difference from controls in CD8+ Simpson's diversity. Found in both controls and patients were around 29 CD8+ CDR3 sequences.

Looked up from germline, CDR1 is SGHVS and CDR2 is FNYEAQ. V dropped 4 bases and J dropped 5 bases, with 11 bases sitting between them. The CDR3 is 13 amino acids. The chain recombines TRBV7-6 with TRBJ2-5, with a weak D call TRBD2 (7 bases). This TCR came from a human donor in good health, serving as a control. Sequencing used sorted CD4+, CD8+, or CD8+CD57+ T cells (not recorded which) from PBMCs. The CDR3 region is CASSSRGGETQYF. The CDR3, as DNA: TGTGCCAGCAGCTCGAGGGGGGGTGAGACCCAGTACTTC. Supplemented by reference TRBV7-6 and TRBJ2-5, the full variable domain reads GAGVSQSPRYKVTKRGQDVALRCDPISGHVSLYWYRQALGQGPEFLTYFNYEAQQDKSGLPNDRFSAERPEGSISTLTIQRTEQRDSAMYRCASSSRGGETQYFGPGTRLLVL.